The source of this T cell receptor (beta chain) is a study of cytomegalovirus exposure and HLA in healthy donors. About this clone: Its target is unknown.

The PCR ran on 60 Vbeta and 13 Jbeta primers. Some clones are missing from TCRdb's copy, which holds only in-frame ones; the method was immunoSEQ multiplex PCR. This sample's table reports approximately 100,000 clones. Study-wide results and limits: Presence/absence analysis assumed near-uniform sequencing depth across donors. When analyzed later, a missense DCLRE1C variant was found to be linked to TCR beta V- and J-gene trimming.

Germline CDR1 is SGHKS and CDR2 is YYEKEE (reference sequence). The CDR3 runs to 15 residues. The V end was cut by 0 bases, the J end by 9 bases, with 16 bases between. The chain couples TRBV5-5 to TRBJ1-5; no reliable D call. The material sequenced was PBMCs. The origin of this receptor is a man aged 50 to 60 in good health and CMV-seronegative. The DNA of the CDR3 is TGTGCCAGCAGCTTGGGGTCGGGGATCGAACCGCCCCAGCATTTT. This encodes CASSLGSGIEPPQHF.